Listed below are T cell receptor beta chains from one sample, sequenced in a study of memory CD4+ T cells and cytomegalovirus serostatus. Profiling relied on immunoSEQ multiplex PCR, and the TCRdb table lists in-frame clones only, not all of them. The sample contains over 40,000 clones, 82% of which appear only once. Sample: memory CD4+ T cells from blood. These receptor sequences come from an adult in good health and CMV-seronegative. Both conserved end residues are part of each CDR3. The D gene is left open where the match is weak.

TRBV9	NA	TRBJ2-2	CASSVVGNTGELFF
TRBV13	NA	TRBJ2-5	CASSLKFQETQYF
TRBV28	NA	TRBJ1-6	CASSLPSPGGLLHF
TRBV4-2	NA	TRBJ2-3	CASGDLAADTQYF
TRBV29-1	NA	TRBJ1-1	CSVTGSGGWNTEAFF
TRBV29-1	NA	TRBJ1-1	CSVEGHLRGTEAFF
TRBV28	TRBD1	TRBJ1-1	CASSPDREKAFF
TRBV5-5	TRBD1	TRBJ2-2	CASSPGQGAVTGELFF
TRBV27	TRBD1	TRBJ1-1	CASRLDRGGPNTEAFF
TRBV6-1	NA	TRBJ1-1	CASSEVQPNTEAFF
TRBV4-3	TRBD2	TRBJ2-1	CASSQEGGGAAIAQFF
TRBV7-9	NA	TRBJ2-5	CASSAGRVQLQETQYF
TRBV6-6	TRBD1	TRBJ2-5	CASSDTGDGTQYF
TRBV7-2	NA	TRBJ1-5	CASSLVDQPQHF
TRBV7-7	NA	TRBJ2-5	CASSSSVGVQETQYF
TRBV27	NA	TRBJ2-2	CASSLGQGSTGELFF
TRBV5-1	NA	TRBJ1-2	CASSLGVRGGYTF
TRBV29-1	TRBD2	TRBJ2-3	CSVLAGGTDTQYF
TRBV7-2	NA	TRBJ1-5	CASSLAGGNQPQHF
TRBV7-2	NA	TRBJ1-6	CASSLAQTGASLHF
TRBV7-9	NA	TRBJ1-2	CASSIEGGGYTF
TRBV7-5	NA	TRBJ2-3	CVRSLCAVYTDTQYF
TRBV11-2	NA	TRBJ2-5	CASSAQQGGETQYF
TRBV28	NA	TRBJ1-5	CAGGGSSHQPQHF
TRBV11-3	TRBD1	TRBJ1-3	CASSPGQGPGNTIYF
TRBV7-3	NA	TRBJ2-3	CASSLLVRDTQYF
TRBV6-5	NA	TRBJ2-7	CASSYQEGVPYEQYF
TRBV7-8	TRBD1	TRBJ1-6	CASSPGQGRSPPLHF
TRBV6-1	NA	TRBJ2-2	CASSERDVVATGELFF
TRBV18	NA	TRBJ1-1	CASSPPSIQDTEAFF
TRBV7-8	TRBD1	TRBJ1-1	CASSLRRTGLGWTEAFF
TRBV29-1	TRBD1	TRBJ1-5	CSVGQGTYQPQHF
TRBV23-1	TRBD1	TRBJ1-1	CASSQGGAGGGSEAFF
TRBV25-1	NA	TRBJ1-3	CASRPQGSGNTIYF
TRBV28	NA	TRBJ2-7	CASSPSKTDEQYF
TRBV4-3	NA	TRBJ1-2	CASSQDGSRDGDYGYTF
TRBV2	NA	TRBJ1-5	CASRLTGPSNQPQHF
TRBV5-6	NA	TRBJ1-1	CASSLGQAGTEAFF
TRBV10-3	TRBD1	TRBJ1-1	CAISPRGSITEAFF
TRBV7-2	NA	TRBJ2-7	CASSLGDPREYEQYF
TRBV6-1	NA	TRBJ2-2	CATVTRDGTGELFF
TRBV7-8	TRBD2	TRBJ2-5	CASSLFTSGGRQETQYF
TRBV27	NA	TRBJ1-1	CASSRRNTEAFF
TRBV7-6	NA	TRBJ1-5	CASSLEVYGQPQHF
TRBV2	NA	TRBJ1-1	CASSVLVAGQNTEAFF
TRBV6-5	TRBD1	TRBJ1-6	CASSYGQDSPLHF